This T cell receptor (beta chain) was profiled in a study of T cell responses to AZD1222 COVID-19 vaccine. Assay used: immunoSEQ multiplex PCR; TCRdb lists only in-frame clones, some missing. The table records about 140,000 clones, around 93% of them present only once. As for this clone: Its antigen is as yet unknown.

General observations from the study: Of the AZD1222 recipients, only 5 or 6 were seropositive at baseline. Compared with day 0, the breadth and depth of the Spike-specific TCR repertoire rose significantly after two doses of AZD1222. Among the donors, most were white British and more were female, and clonal diversity was possibly underestimated. Targeting of unmutated variant regions was reportedly seen in nearly half of spike-specific TCRs.

With 7 bases removed from V and 7 bases from J, the gap between germline ends came to 13 bases. Germline V gene sequence: CDR1 SNHLY, CDR2 FYNNEI. The CDR3 is 13 amino acids. This TCR was sampled from an adult in good health. The sequences come from peripheral blood, collected on day 0 of AZD1222 vaccination. The gene calls are TRBV2 and TRBJ1-4; D might be TRBD1 (6 bases). CDR3 nucleotides: TGTGCCAGCACTTACAGGGAGACTGAAAAACTGTTTTTT. This sequence encodes CASTYRETEKLFF.